This TCR beta chain was profiled in a study of PD-L1 blockade in urothelial cancer. Overall study: In the patient group, about 85% of the roughly 30 were males with bladder-origin urothelial cancer.

With regard to this clone: Antigen unknown.

Study findings and constraints: Tumor-associated blood clones were expanded more by durable-benefit patients at 3 weeks.

Added to each PCR by spiking were synthetic TCR analog templates. Produced via immunoSEQ multiplex PCR; TCRdb's table is partial and in-frame only. The sample carries about 20,000 clones, about 86% recorded once. The CDR3 totals 16 residues. V was clipped by 0 bases and J by 2 bases, with 13 bases between them. CDR1 and CDR2 from the germline V gene are MGHDK and SYGVNS. The study collected 1 to 8 samples per patient, pretreatment and on-treatment. The TCR originated in a man over 45 with urothelial cancer. The sample here was PBMCs, taken around atezolizumab (anti-PD-L1) treatment. V gene TRBV25-1 combines with J gene TRBJ2-5; D is undetermined. The CDR3 reads CASSEYSRSRQETQYF. The CDR3 DNA sequence: TGTGCCAGCAGTGAATATAGTAGGAGCAGACAAGAGACCCAGTACTTC.